Presented here are 22 T cell receptor beta chains from one specimen sequenced in a study of blood T cell repertoires in COVID-19. Measured with immunoSEQ multiplex PCR; TCRdb has only the in-frame clones, and not every one. The sample holds about 280,000 clones, more than 80% seen once. The sequenced sample consisted of PBMCs or T cells enriched from blood (not recorded which). These receptors all stem from a woman aged 25 to 45 with acute COVID-19.

On this clone itself: This sample also contains other DNA sequences that code for the same CDR3. This chain links TRBV18 with TRBJ1-5; TRBD1 is a possible D gene (6 bases). Germline CDR1 reads KGHSH; CDR2 reads LQKENI. CDR3 length equals 14 residues. The V end was cut by 3 bases, the J end by 4 bases, with 10 bases between. CDR3 sequence reads: CASSPGQGNQPQHF. The CDR3 nucleotides read TGTGCCAGCTCACCGGGGCAGGGGAATCAGCCCCAGCATTTT.

The chain has TRBV27 and TRBJ1-5, with 9 nucleotides matching TRBD1. This CDR3 region has 14 residues. The germline gives CDR1 MNHEY, CDR2 SMNVEV (reference sequence). The ends lost 4 bases at V and 7 bases at J; junction bases unmatched: 5. CDR3 nucleotides: TGTGCCAGCAGTTACGGGACAGGGACACAGCCCCAGCATTTT. It translates to CASSYGTGTQPQHF.

The CDR3 nucleotides are TGTGCCAGTAGTATAGCCACTAGCACAGATACGCAGTATTTT. Translated: CASSIATSTDTQYF. The chain couples TRBV19 to TRBJ2-3; the D is unclear. Deletions cut 1 base from V and 0 bases from J, with 5 bases between. CDR1 LNHDA and CDR2 SQIVND come from the germline V gene (reference sequence). This CDR3 comprises 14 residues.

This chain uses TRBV4-1 with TRBJ2-5; D may be TRBD1 (6 bases). V was trimmed by 4 bases and J by 5 bases, leaving 17 bases between them. CDR1 MGHRA and CDR2 YSYEKL come from the germline V gene. This CDR3 is built from 15 residues. CDR3 DNA sequence: TGCGCCAGCAGCCCCCGTGAGTACACAGGGGAGACCCAGTACTTC. It specifies CASSPREYTGETQYF.

The gene calls are TRBV3-1 (or the pseudogene TRBV3-2) and TRBJ2-1, with D possibly matching TRBD2 (5 bases). V lost 1 base, J lost 5 bases, and 9 bases lay in between. This CDR3 comprises 14 residues. Per the germline V gene, CDR1 is LGHDT and CDR2 is YNNKEL (reference sequence). The CDR3, as DNA: TGTGCCAGCAGCCAAGCGGCCGGGGACAATGAGCAGTTCTTC. Translation gives CASSQAAGDNEQFF.

The V gene is TRBV12-5, the J gene TRBJ2-1; tentative D call: TRBD1 (6 bases). The CDR3 is 17 residues long. Germline CDR1 is LGHNT and CDR2 is FRNRAP. The V gene lost 1 base and the J gene lost 2 bases, with 15 bases spanning the gap. CDR3 in amino acids: CASGLAVAQGTYNEQFF. The DNA of the CDR3 is TGTGCTAGTGGTTTGGCGGTCGCGCAGGGGACCTACAATGAGCAGTTCTTC.

The chain links TRBV14 to TRBJ2-7; 10 positions match TRBD1. With V trimmed by 1 base and J by 4 bases, 7 bases remained unmatched. CDR3 size: 16 residues. CDR1 SGHDN and CDR2 FVKESK come from the germline V gene. DNA for the CDR3: TGTGCCAGCAGCCAAGGGGACGGGACAGGGGCTTACGAGCAGTACTTC. Its translation: CASSQGDGTGAYEQYF. Variable domain in full (rest from reference TRBV14 and TRBJ2-7): EAGVTQFPSHSVIEKGQTVTLRCDPISGHDNLYWYRRVMGKEIKFLLHFVKESKQDESGMPNNRFLAERTGGTYSTLKVQPAELEDSGVYFCASSQGDGTGAYEQYFGPGTRLTVT.

This chain links TRBV5-1 with TRBJ2-5; the match to TRBD2 covers 7 bases. Germline V gene lookup returns CDR1 SGHRS and CDR2 YFSETQ. V lost 0 bases, J lost 8 bases, and 13 bases stayed unmatched. CDR3 length equals 16 residues. The CDR3 loop is CASSLGVASGPRTQYF. The CDR3 DNA reads TGCGCCAGCAGCTTGGGGGTCGCTAGCGGTCCAAGAACCCAGTACTTC.

CDR3 DNA: TGTGCCAGCAGTTTATCTGTTAGCGGGAGGGGTGGAGATACGCAGTATTTT. It codes for CASSLSVSGRGGDTQYF. The chain combines TRBV27 with TRBJ2-3, with 11 bases lining up with TRBD2. The germline gives CDR1 MNHEY, CDR2 SMNVEV (reference sequence). CDR3 size: 17 residues. With 0 bases clipped from V and 5 bases from J, the junction kept 7 bases outside the gene matches.

V is TRBV12-3 or TRBV12-4 and J is TRBJ2-2; TRBD2 is a possible D gene (5 bases). CDR3 length equals 12 residues. V was shortened by 6 bases and J by 6 bases, with 8 bases between the two germline ends. The CDR3 region is CASSVASGELFF. The CDR3 coding sequence is TGTGCCAGCAGCGTAGCGTCCGGGGAGCTGTTTTTT.

The J gene is TRBJ2-1, the V gene TRBV6-2 or TRBV6-3; tentative D call: TRBD2 (6 bases). CDR3 length: 15 residues. Germline-derived CDR1 and CDR2 are MNHEY and SVGEGT. V dropped 6 bases and J dropped 0 bases, with 12 bases sitting between them. For the CDR3, the DNA is TGTGCCAGCAGCCTAGCGCAAAGCTCCTACAATGAGCAGTTCTTC. Translation gives CASSLAQSSYNEQFF.

V gene TRBV15 combines with J gene TRBJ2-6; D is ambiguous. The CDR3 is 16 residues long. The germline gives CDR1 LNHNV, CDR2 YYDKDF (reference sequence). Trimming took off 4 bases at V and 0 bases at J, with 10 bases between the two ends. The DNA for the CDR3 is TGTGCCACCAGCAAGTCGACTTACTCTGGGGCCAACGTCCTGACTTTC. This codes for CATSKSTYSGANVLTF.

The chain links TRBV7-2 to TRBJ1-4, with TRBD1 as a possible D gene (5 bases). V lost 1 base to trimming and J lost 8 bases, with 11 bases between them. CDR1 SGHTA and CDR2 FQGNSA come from the germline V gene. The CDR3 is made up of 14 amino acids. DNA of the CDR3: TGTGCCAGCAGCTTAGGGGGCATAGGCGAAAAACTGTTTTTT. It is translated as CASSLGGIGEKLFF.

This clone was counted only a few times. V gene TRBV6-5 combines with J gene TRBJ1-3; 9 bases align to TRBD1. The ends lost 5 bases at V and 1 base at J; junction bases unmatched: 3. The germline gives CDR1 MNHEY, CDR2 SVGAGI. The CDR3 extends over 15 amino acids. CDR3 coding DNA: TGTGCCAGCAGTAGGACAGGGGATTCTGGAAACACCATATATTTT. Its protein is CASSRTGDSGNTIYF.

The chain is built from TRBV24-1 and TRBJ2-2; no firm D call. V was trimmed by 1 base and J by 7 bases, leaving 6 bases between them. Germline V gene sequence: CDR1 KGHDR, CDR2 SFDVKD. CDR3 length: 13 amino acids. The CDR3: CATSDFSDGELFF. CDR3 nucleotide sequence: TGTGCCACCAGTGATTTCTCAGACGGGGAGCTGTTTTTT.

V is TRBV11-2 and J is TRBJ2-7; D unclear. The CDR3 sequence is 12 residues long. Germline V CDR1 and CDR2: SGHAT, FQNNGV. V was shortened by 7 bases and J by 4 bases, with 11 bases between the two germline ends. CDR3 sequence (DNA): TGTGCCAGCACCGAACTCGTTTACGAGCAGTACTTC. It encodes CASTELVYEQYF.

The V and J genes are TRBV16 and TRBJ1-4; tentative D call: TRBD1 (5 bases). The CDR3 is 15 amino acids. Germline V gene sequence: CDR1 KGHSY, CDR2 FQNENV. V lost 4 bases to trimming and J lost 7 bases, with 16 bases between them. CDR3 in DNA: TGTGCCAGCAGCCCCACCAGGGAGGTTGGTGAAAAACTGTTTTTT. It translates to CASSPTREVGEKLFF.

CDR3 in DNA: TGTGCCAGCAGCTCCGACGCGGCTAGCACAGATACGCAGTATTTT. Translation: CASSSDAASTDTQYF. The J gene is TRBJ2-3, the V gene TRBV7-3, with D uncertain. This CDR3 comprises 15 residues. Germline V CDR1 and CDR2: SGHTA, FQGTGA. Deletions cut 4 bases from V and 0 bases from J, with 11 bases between.

DNA of the CDR3: TGTGCCAGCAGCTTCGATTTGGGAGGCGAGCAGTACTTC. Translating it yields CASSFDLGGEQYF. V usage is TRBV7-2 and J usage is TRBJ2-7, with D possibly matching TRBD2 (6 bases). Trimming cost V 3 bases and J 6 bases, with 12 bases left between them. Germline values: CDR1 SGHTA, CDR2 FQGNSA. The CDR3 totals 13 residues. Together with reference TRBV7-2 and TRBJ2-7, the CDR3 gives the full variable domain: GAGVSQSPSNKVTEKGKDVELRCDPISGHTALYWYRQSLGQGLEFLIYFQGNSAPDKSGLPSDRFSAERTGGSVSTLTIQRTQQEDSAVYLCASSFDLGGEQYFGPGTRLTVT.

V gene TRBV18 combines with J gene TRBJ2-7, with D hard to call. The CDR3 totals 13 residues. From germline, CDR1 is KGHSH and CDR2 LQKENI. With 4 bases removed from V and 2 bases from J, the gap between germline ends came to 9 bases. The CDR3 DNA reads TGTGCCAGCTCACTGCTGTCTACCTACGAGCAGTACTTC. Translating gives CASSLLSTYEQYF.

V usage is TRBV27 and J usage is TRBJ2-5, with 11 bases that match TRBD2. The CDR3 length is 15 residues. After removal of 2 bases from V and 1 base from J, the junction contained 0 bases not matched to a gene. In germline, CDR1 is MNHEY, CDR2 SMNVEV (reference sequence). Written as DNA, the CDR3 is TGTGCCAGCAGTTTAGGGACTAGCGGCCAAGAGACCCAGTACTTC. Its translation is CASSLGTSGQETQYF.

The table lists this clone with a count of one. V and J are TRBV28 and TRBJ2-3, with a weak D call TRBD2 (7 bases). The length of the CDR3 is 16 residues. Germline values: CDR1 MDHEN, CDR2 SYDVKM. Trimming stripped 6 bases from V and 1 base from J, with 17 bases between. Here the CDR3 reads CASRGAGEARTDTQYF. For the CDR3, the DNA is TGTGCCAGCAGGGGGGCGGGAGAAGCTCGCACAGATACGCAGTATTTT. The full variable domain, its missing parts supplied by reference TRBV28 and TRBJ2-3, is DVKVTQSSRYLVKRTGEKVFLECVQDMDHENMFWYRQDPGLGLRLIYFSYDVKMKEKGDIPEGYSVSREKKERFSLILESASTNQTSMYLCASRGAGEARTDTQYFGPGTRLTVL.